This T cell receptor beta chain is from a study of control samples from healthy donors and cancer patients. TCRdb's table, derived via immunoSEQ multiplex PCR, lists solely in-frame clones and lacks some. The table shows approximately 100,000 clones, with more than 75% occurring only once. This CDR3 region has 13 residues. The V end lost 5 bases, the J end lost 4 bases, and 12 bases lay between the germline ends. The V gene's germline CDR1 is ENHRY and CDR2 SYGVKD. The material sequenced was blood. V is TRBV10-3 and J is TRBJ2-7; D remains ambiguous. The receptor comes from a man aged 25-45 years in good health. CDR3 amino acids: CAISQTVGYEQYF. In nucleotides, the CDR3 is TGTGCCATCAGTCAAACGGTGGGATACGAGCAGTACTTC.